This T cell receptor beta chain was found in a study of T cell clones after liver transplantation. Study information: Patients counted as tolerant after at least one year off all immunosuppression, enzymes not exceeding twice normal. Regarding the study as a whole: Small, mixed patient groups and varying post-transplant times limit these conclusions. Graft donor-reactive T cells possibly entered the graft instead of undergoing deletion.

This clone was recorded once. Antigen specificity is unknown. Assay used: immunoSEQ multiplex PCR; TCRdb lists only in-frame clones, some missing. The repertoire includes about 72,000 clones, roughly 90% of them detected once, and 2% to 3% sits in the top ten. The CDR3 covers 15 residues. The trim removed 3 bases at V and 1 base at J, leaving 4 bases unmatched. Germline CDR1 is MNHEY and CDR2 is SMNVEV (reference sequence). Material: CD4+ T cells from blood, obtained before liver transplant. The TCR originated in a human donor who received a liver transplant. The chain couples TRBV27 to TRBJ2-3, with 7 bases matching TRBD2. The DNA for the CDR3 is TGTGCCAGCAGTTTCGCGGGAGAGGGCACAGATACGCAGTATTTT. Protein: CASSFAGEGTDTQYF.